This TCR beta chain was retrieved from a study of human T cells and chemical hapten exposure. The wider study: 2% DPC applied to an approximately 2 cm by approximately 2 cm arm area sensitized donors. Chiefly women, the patients showed alopecia areata, totalis or universalis.

V was pared by 5 bases and J by 6 bases, with 12 bases between. Germline CDR1 MNHEY, CDR2 SMNVEV (reference sequence). This CDR3 spans 13 amino acids. TCRdb redid the calling of the RACE reads with MiXCR, one entry per CDR3 protein. The data contain fewer than 400,000 distinct CDR3 sequences, around 6.9% of them singletons. As to time point: patch test 1, 2 weeks after DPC sensitization. Treatment: therapeutic diphenylcyclopropenone sensitization with weekly scalp DPC. This clonotype came up a few times. The TCR was taken from a woman aged 18-29 years with alopecia areata. Some clones in this sample may be carry-over from other donors' samples. The rearrangement links TRBV27 to TRBJ2-3; the D is unclear. The source material was whole blood, sampled in connection with sensitization to the hapten diphenylcyclopropenone (DPC). The CDR3 here is CASSGIEVDTQYF. In DNA form, the CDR3 reads TGTGCCAGCAGTGGGATCGAGGTCGATACGCAGTATTTT.